The rows below give T cell receptor beta chains drawn from one sample of a study of PD-1 blockade in classical Hodgkin lymphoma. Libraries were prepared by immunoSEQ multiplex PCR; TCRdb keeps only in-frame clonotypes and omits some of them. The table shows some 6,800 clones, with around 84% occurring only once. The specimen comprised peripheral blood mononuclear cells (PBMCs), sampled before the second cycle of nivolumab. These receptors came from a human donor with classical Hodgkin lymphoma. CDR3s include the opening cysteine and the closing phenylalanine or tryptophan. The order of the fields is clone size, D gene, J gene, V gene, CDR3 protein, CDR3 DNA. D genes are given only for firm matches. Only part of the rows carry a size: once, few, many, or a class if the clone is expanded.

size: NA; D: NA; J: TRBJ2-6; V: TRBV19; CDR3: CASSPSGANVLTF; DNA: TGTGCCAGTAGTCCCTCTGGGGCCAACGTCCTGACTTTC
size: NA; D: NA; J: TRBJ1-1; V: TRBV12-5; CDR3: CASGLVRGTEAFF; DNA: TGTGCTAGTGGTTTGGTACGGGGGACTGAAGCTTTCTTT
size: NA; D: TRBD1; J: TRBJ1-5; V: TRBV19; CDR3: CASSTSGGSDQPQHF; DNA: TGTGCCAGTAGTACGTCAGGGGGCTCAGATCAGCCCCAGCATTTT
size: NA; D: NA; J: TRBJ2-2; V: TRBV6-5; CDR3: CASSLVRNTGELFF; DNA: TGTGCCAGCAGTTTGGTGAGAAACACCGGGGAGCTGTTTTTT
size: NA; D: TRBD1; J: TRBJ2-6; V: TRBV10-2; CDR3: CASSGGSSSGANVLTF; DNA: TGCGCCAGCTCAGGGGGCAGCAGCTCTGGGGCCAACGTCCTGACTTTC
size: NA; D: NA; J: TRBJ2-1; V: TRBV29-1; CDR3: CSVASSSYNEQFF; DNA: TGCAGCGTTGCCAGTAGCTCCTACAATGAGCAGTTCTTC
size: NA; D: NA; J: TRBJ2-2; V: TRBV18; CDR3: CASSPRTGELFF; DNA: TGTGCCAGCTCACCACGCACCGGGGAGCTGTTTTTT
size: NA; D: NA; J: TRBJ1-2; V: TRBV5-1; CDR3: CASRDTHYGYTF; DNA: TGCGCCAGCAGGGATACCCACTATGGCTACACCTTC
size: NA; D: NA; J: TRBJ2-2; V: TRBV2; CDR3: CASSDRVRNTGELFF; DNA: TGTGCCAGCAGTGACAGGGTGAGGAACACCGGGGAGCTGTTTTTT
size: NA; D: NA; J: TRBJ1-2; V: TRBV6-1; CDR3: CASSDLGVAGYTF; DNA: TGTGCCAGCAGTGATCTGGGGGTTGCTGGCTACACCTTC
size: NA; D: NA; J: TRBJ1-6; V: TRBV5-1; CDR3: CASSLGWDSPLHF; DNA: TGCGCCAGCAGCTTGGGGTGGGATTCACCCCTCCACTTT
size: NA; D: NA; J: TRBJ1-3; V: TRBV5-1; CDR3: CASSLGRRDSGNTIYF; DNA: TGCGCCAGCAGCTTGGGCAGGCGGGACTCTGGAAACACCATATATTTT
size: NA; D: NA; J: TRBJ1-2; V: TRBV5-6; CDR3: CASSPWYTGPLGTF; DNA: TGTGCCAGCAGCCCGTGGTATACAGGGCCCCTTGGCACCTTC
size: NA; D: NA; J: TRBJ1-2; V: TRBV5-6; CDR3: CASSLARTGLYGYTF; DNA: TGTGCCAGCAGTTTAGCACGGACGGGACTTTATGGCTACACCTTC
size: NA; D: NA; J: TRBJ2-1; V: TRBV4-1; CDR3: CASSQEGFQEPYNEQFF; DNA: TGCGCCAGCAGCCAAGAAGGTTTCCAGGAGCCCTACAATGAGCAGTTCTTC
size: NA; D: TRBD2; J: TRBJ2-1; V: TRBV11-3; CDR3: CASSRGGRSAEQFF; DNA: TGTGCCAGCAGCCGGGGGGGCCGCTCGGCTGAGCAGTTCTTC
size: NA; D: NA; J: TRBJ1-2; V: TRBV5-4; CDR3: CASSFLIVGGGSGYTF; DNA: TGTGCCAGCAGCTTTCTCATAGTCGGAGGGGGAAGTGGCTACACCTTC
size: NA; D: NA; J: TRBJ2-3; V: TRBV11-2; CDR3: CASSLAKGLITDTQYF; DNA: TGTGCCAGCAGCTTGGCGAAGGGACTGATCACAGATACGCAGTATTTT
size: NA; D: NA; J: TRBJ2-3; V: TRBV7-3; CDR3: CASSRGEGTQYF; DNA: TGTGCCAGCAGCCGAGGGGAAGGTACGCAGTATTTT
size: once; D: NA; J: TRBJ2-3; V: TRBV5-8; CDR3: CASSLALGGVYTDTQYF; DNA: TGTGCCAGCAGCTTGGCCCTGGGGGGAGTCTACACAGATACGCAGTATTTT
size: NA; D: NA; J: TRBJ1-2; V: TRBV30; CDR3: CAWSVGIRNYGYTF; DNA: TGTGCCTGGAGTGTGGGGATCAGAAACTATGGCTACACCTTC
size: NA; D: TRBD2; J: TRBJ2-1; V: TRBV5-4; CDR3: CASSLGTSGRFGEQFF; DNA: TGTGCCAGCAGCCTAGGGACTAGCGGGAGATTCGGTGAGCAGTTCTTC
size: NA; D: TRBD1; J: TRBJ1-1; V: TRBV19; CDR3: CASSLRGQNTEAFF; DNA: TGTGCCAGTAGTCTGAGGGGGCAGAACACTGAAGCTTTCTTT
size: NA; D: NA; J: TRBJ1-1; V: TRBV5-4; CDR3: CASSFGLPNTEAFF; DNA: TGTGCCAGCAGCTTTGGTCTACCGAACACTGAAGCTTTCTTT
size: NA; D: NA; J: TRBJ1-2; V: TRBV10-2; CDR3: CASVGGLGYTF; DNA: TGCGCCAGCGTAGGAGGGCTTGGCTACACCTTC
size: NA; D: NA; J: TRBJ2-5; V: TRBV2; CDR3: CASSVRDSGETQYF; DNA: TGTGCCAGCAGTGTTAGGGATTCGGGAGAGACCCAGTACTTC
size: few; D: NA; J: TRBJ1-3; V: TRBV30; CDR3: CAWRIQGAGNTIYF; DNA: TGTGCCTGGAGGATACAGGGCGCCGGAAACACCATATATTTT
size: NA; D: NA; J: TRBJ2-6; V: TRBV29-1; CDR3: CSALQGGRAGANVLTF; DNA: TGCAGCGCCCTCCAGGGGGGTAGAGCTGGGGCCAACGTCCTGACTTTC
size: NA; D: NA; J: TRBJ2-5; V: TRBV18; CDR3: CASSPRTETQYF; DNA: TGTGCCAGCTCACCACGGACCGAGACCCAGTACTTC
size: NA; D: NA; J: TRBJ1-6; V: TRBV5-1; CDR3: CASSSKLASRTAYNSPLHF; DNA: TGCGCCAGCAGCTCGAAACTAGCGTCAAGGACAGCCTATAATTCACCCCTCCACTTT
size: few; D: NA; J: TRBJ1-6; V: TRBV2; CDR3: CASRITVGRSPLHF; DNA: TGTGCCAGCAGGATAACAGTGGGTCGATCACCCCTCCACTTT
size: NA; D: NA; J: TRBJ1-4; V: TRBV13; CDR3: CASSLEGVRKLFF; DNA: TGTGCCAGCAGCTTAGAGGGCGTGAGGAAACTGTTTTTT
size: NA; D: NA; J: TRBJ2-2; V: TRBV7-9; CDR3: CASSPRRDNTGELFF; DNA: TGTGCCAGCAGCCCGAGGCGGGACAACACCGGGGAGCTGTTTTTT
size: NA; D: NA; J: TRBJ1-2; V: TRBV6-1; CDR3: CASRSGGEGYGYTF; DNA: TGTGCCAGCAGGTCGGGGGGCGAAGGCTATGGCTACACCTTC
size: NA; D: NA; J: TRBJ1-2; V: TRBV6-6; CDR3: CASRPQGGGYTF; DNA: TGTGCCAGCAGGCCGCAGGGAGGAGGCTACACCTTC
size: NA; D: NA; J: TRBJ1-2; V: TRBV13; CDR3: CASQIGRDYGYTF; DNA: TGTGCCAGCCAAATCGGGAGGGACTATGGCTACACCTTC
size: NA; D: NA; J: TRBJ1-4; V: TRBV5-5; CDR3: CASSQYGSREKLFF; DNA: TGTGCCAGCAGCCAATACGGGAGTAGGGAAAAACTGTTTTTT
size: NA; D: NA; J: TRBJ1-2; V: TRBV11-2; CDR3: CASSWGHRNGYTF; DNA: TGTGCCAGCAGCTGGGGACATCGGAATGGCTACACCTTC
size: NA; D: NA; J: TRBJ2-1; V: TRBV6-6; CDR3: CASSLGADKYEQFF; DNA: TGTGCCAGCAGTCTCGGGGCGGACAAGTATGAGCAGTTCTTC
size: NA; D: NA; J: TRBJ1-1; V: TRBV6-1; CDR3: CASSVTRDTEAFF; DNA: TGTGCCAGCAGTGTAACGAGGGATACTGAAGCTTTCTTT
size: NA; D: NA; J: TRBJ2-3; V: TRBV18; CDR3: CASSPDAGSLWDTQYF; DNA: TGTGCCAGCTCACCAGATGCGGGATCCTTGTGGGATACGCAGTATTTT
size: NA; D: NA; J: TRBJ2-1; V: TRBV2; CDR3: CASSATYYNEQFF; DNA: TGTGCCAGCAGCGCCACTTACTACAATGAGCAGTTCTTC
size: medium-sized; D: TRBD1; J: TRBJ1-1; V: TRBV30; CDR3: CAWRLDRGTEAFF; DNA: TGTGCCTGGAGGCTGGACAGGGGGACTGAAGCTTTCTTT
size: NA; D: NA; J: TRBJ2-1; V: TRBV6-1; CDR3: CASSSTRIEQFF; DNA: TGTGCCAGCAGCTCTACTAGGATTGAGCAGTTCTTC
size: NA; D: NA; J: TRBJ1-3; V: TRBV11-1; CDR3: CASSFPGGSGNTIYF; DNA: TGTGCCAGCAGCTTTCCAGGCGGCTCTGGAAACACCATATATTTT
size: NA; D: NA; J: TRBJ1-1; V: TRBV10-3; CDR3: CAISPQGPNTEAFF; DNA: TGTGCCATCAGTCCACAGGGACCGAACACTGAAGCTTTCTTT
size: NA; D: TRBD1; J: TRBJ2-5; V: TRBV9; CDR3: CASSRSGGTQYF; DNA: TGTGCCAGCAGCCGATCAGGGGGGACCCAGTACTTC
size: NA; D: NA; J: TRBJ2-2; V: TRBV7-8; CDR3: CASSLDRVAGELFF; DNA: TGTGCCAGCAGCTTAGACAGGGTAGCCGGGGAGCTGTTTTTT